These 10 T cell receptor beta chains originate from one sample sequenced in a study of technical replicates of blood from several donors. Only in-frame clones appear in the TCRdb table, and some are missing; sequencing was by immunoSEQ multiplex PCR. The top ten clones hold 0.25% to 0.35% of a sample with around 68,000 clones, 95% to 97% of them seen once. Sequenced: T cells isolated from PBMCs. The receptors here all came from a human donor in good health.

The CDR3 reads CASSFRGSSYNEQFF. CDR3 nucleotide sequence: TGTGCCAGCAGTTTTCGCGGGAGCTCCTACAATGAGCAGTTCTTC. V usage is TRBV27 and J usage is TRBJ2-1; 7 nucleotides align to TRBD2. The CDR3 loop spans 15 amino acids. Germline V gives CDR1 MNHEY, CDR2 SMNVEV (reference sequence). The J segment lost 0 bases and the V segment lost 3 bases, leaving 2 bases of the junction unmatched.

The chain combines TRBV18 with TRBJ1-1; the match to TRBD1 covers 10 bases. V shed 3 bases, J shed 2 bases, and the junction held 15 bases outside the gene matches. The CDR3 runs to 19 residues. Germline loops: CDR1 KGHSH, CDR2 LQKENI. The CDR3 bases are TGTGCCAGCTCACCCCCAAATCTTACCCGGGACAGGGGAAACACTGAAGCTTTCTTT. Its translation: CASSPPNLTRDRGNTEAFF.

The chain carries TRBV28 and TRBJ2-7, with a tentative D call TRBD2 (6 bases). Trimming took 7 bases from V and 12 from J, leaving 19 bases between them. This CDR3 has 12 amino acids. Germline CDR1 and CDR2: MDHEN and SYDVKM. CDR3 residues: CASTGPSERRYF. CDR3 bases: TGTGCCAGCACTGGCCCTAGCGAGCGGCGGTACTTC.

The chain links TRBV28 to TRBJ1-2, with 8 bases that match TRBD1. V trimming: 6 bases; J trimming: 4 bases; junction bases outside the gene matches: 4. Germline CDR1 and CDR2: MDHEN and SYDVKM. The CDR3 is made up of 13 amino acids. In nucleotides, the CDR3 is TGTGCCAGCAGCTATCAGGGGGCCTATGGCTACACCTTC. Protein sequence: CASSYQGAYGYTF.

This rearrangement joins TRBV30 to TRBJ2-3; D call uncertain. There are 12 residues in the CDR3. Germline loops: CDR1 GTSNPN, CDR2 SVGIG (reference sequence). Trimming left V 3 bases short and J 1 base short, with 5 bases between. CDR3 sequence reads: CAWSPGTDTQYF. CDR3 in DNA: TGTGCCTGGAGCCCCGGCACAGATACGCAGTATTTT.

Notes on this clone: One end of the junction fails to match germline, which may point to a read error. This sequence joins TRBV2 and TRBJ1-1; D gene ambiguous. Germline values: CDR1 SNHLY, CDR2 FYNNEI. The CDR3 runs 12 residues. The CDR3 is CASSDGEDFSGF. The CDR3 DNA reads TGTGCCAGCAGTGACGGAGAAGATTTCTCCGGATTT.

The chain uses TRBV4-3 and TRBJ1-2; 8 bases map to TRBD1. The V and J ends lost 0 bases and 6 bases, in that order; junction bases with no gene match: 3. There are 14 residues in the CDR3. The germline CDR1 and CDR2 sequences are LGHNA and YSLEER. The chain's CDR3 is CASSQDQGADGYTF. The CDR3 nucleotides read TGCGCCAGCAGCCAAGATCAGGGGGCTGATGGCTACACCTTC.

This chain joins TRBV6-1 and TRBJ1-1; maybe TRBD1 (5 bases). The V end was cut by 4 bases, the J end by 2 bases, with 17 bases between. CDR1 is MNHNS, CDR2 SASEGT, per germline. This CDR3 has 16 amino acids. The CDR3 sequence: CASSVYGTRANTEAFF. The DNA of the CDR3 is TGTGCCAGCAGTGTTTACGGGACTAGGGCCAACACTGAAGCTTTCTTT.

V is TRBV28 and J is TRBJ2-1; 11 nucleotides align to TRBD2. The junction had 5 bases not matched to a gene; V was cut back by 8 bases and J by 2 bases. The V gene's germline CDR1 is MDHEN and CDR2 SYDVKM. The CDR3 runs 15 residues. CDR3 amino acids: CASWGLAEPYNEQFF. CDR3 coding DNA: TGTGCCAGCTGGGGACTAGCGGAACCCTACAATGAGCAGTTCTTC. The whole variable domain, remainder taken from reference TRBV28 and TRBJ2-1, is DVKVTQSSRYLVKRTGEKVFLECVQDMDHENMFWYRQDPGLGLRLIYFSYDVKMKEKGDIPEGYSVSREKKERFSLILESASTNQTSMYLCASWGLAEPYNEQFFGPGTRLTVL.

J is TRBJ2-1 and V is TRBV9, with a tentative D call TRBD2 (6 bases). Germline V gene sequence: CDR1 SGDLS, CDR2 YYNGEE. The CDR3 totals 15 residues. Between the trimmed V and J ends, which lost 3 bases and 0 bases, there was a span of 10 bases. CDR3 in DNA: TGTGCCAGCAGCGCTAGCGTGAGCTCCTACAATGAGCAGTTCTTC. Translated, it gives CASSASVSSYNEQFF.